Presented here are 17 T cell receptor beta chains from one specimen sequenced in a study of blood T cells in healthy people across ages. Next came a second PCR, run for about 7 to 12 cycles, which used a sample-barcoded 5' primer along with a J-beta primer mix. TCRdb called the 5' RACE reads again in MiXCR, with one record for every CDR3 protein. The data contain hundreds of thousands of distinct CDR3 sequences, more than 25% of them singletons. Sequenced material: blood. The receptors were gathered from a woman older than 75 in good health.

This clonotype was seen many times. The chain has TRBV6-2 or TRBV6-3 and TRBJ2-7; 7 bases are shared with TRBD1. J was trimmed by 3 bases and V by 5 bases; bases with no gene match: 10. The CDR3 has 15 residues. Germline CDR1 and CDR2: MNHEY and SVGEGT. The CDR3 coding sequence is TGTGCCAGCAGTAAACCCGGGACAGTTTTCTACGAGCAGTACTTC. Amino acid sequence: CASSKPGTVFYEQYF.

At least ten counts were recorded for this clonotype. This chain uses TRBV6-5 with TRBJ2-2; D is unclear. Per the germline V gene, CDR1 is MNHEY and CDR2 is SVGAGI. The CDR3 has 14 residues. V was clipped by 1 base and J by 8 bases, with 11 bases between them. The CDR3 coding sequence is TGTGCCAGCAGTTACTTCCGCGGTAAAGGGGAGCTGTTTTTT. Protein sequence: CASSYFRGKGELFF.

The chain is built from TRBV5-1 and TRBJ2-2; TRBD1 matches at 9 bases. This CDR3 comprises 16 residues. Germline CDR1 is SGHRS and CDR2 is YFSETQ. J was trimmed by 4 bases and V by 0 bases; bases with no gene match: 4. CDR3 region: CASSLAGQGLTGELFF. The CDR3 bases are TGCGCCAGCAGCTTGGCCGGACAGGGGCTCACCGGGGAGCTGTTTTTT.

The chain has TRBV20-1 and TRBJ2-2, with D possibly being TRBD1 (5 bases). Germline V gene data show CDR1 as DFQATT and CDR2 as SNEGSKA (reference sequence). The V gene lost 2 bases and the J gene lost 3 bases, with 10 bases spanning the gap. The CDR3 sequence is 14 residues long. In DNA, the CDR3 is TGCAGTGCTAGAAGGGGATGGGACACCGGGGAGCTGTTTTTT. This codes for CSARRGWDTGELFF.

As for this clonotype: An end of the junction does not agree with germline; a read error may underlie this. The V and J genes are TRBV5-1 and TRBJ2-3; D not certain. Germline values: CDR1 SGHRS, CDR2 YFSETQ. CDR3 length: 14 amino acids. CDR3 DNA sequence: TGCACCAGCAGCCTGGTGGGCGGCACAGATACGCAGTATTTT. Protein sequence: CTSSLVGGTDTQYF. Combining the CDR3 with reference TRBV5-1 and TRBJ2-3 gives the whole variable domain KAGVTQTPRYLIKTRGQQVTLSCSPISGHRSVSWYQQTPGQGLQFLFEYFSETQRNKGNFPGRFSGRQFSNSRSEMNVSTLELGDSALYLCTSSLVGGTDTQYFGPGTRLTVL.

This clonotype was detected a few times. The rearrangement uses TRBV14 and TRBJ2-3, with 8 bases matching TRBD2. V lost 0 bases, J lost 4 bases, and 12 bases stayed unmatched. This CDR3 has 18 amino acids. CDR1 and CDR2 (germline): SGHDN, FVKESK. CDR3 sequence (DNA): TGTGCCAGCAGCCAAGACGATCTCGGCGGGGGGTCGGCAGATACGCAGTATTTT. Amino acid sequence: CASSQDDLGGGSADTQYF.

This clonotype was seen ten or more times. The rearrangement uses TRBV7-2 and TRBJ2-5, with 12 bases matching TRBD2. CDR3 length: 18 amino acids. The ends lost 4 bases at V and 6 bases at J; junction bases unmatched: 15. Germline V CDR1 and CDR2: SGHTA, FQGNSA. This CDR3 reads CASSSRLAGVVSQQTQYF. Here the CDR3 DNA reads TGTGCCAGCAGCTCCAGACTAGCGGGGGTTGTCAGTCAGCAGACCCAGTACTTC.

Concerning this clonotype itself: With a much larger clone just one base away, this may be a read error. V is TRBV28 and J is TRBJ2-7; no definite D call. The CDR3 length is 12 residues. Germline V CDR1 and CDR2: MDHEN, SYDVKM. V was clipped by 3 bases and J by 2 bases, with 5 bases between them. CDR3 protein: CASSLVPYEQYF. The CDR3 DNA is TGTGCCAGCAGTTTGGTTCCCTACGAGCAGTACTTC.

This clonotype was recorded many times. CDR3 sequence (DNA): TGTGCCAGCAGTCGTCAAGGGGGGCACCACGAGCAGTACTTC. This gives the protein CASSRQGGHHEQYF. The V gene is TRBV3-1, the J gene TRBJ2-7; D possibly matches TRBD1 or TRBD2 (6 bases each). The CDR3 length is 14 residues. CDR1 and CDR2 (germline): LGHDT, YNNKEL (reference sequence). With 6 bases removed from V and 5 bases from J, the gap between germline ends came to 17 bases.

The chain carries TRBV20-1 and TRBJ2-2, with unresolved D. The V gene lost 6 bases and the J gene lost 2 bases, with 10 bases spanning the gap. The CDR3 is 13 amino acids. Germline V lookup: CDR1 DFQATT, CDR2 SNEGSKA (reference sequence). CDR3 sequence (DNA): TGCAGTGCAAGAAGAGAAAACACCGGGGAGCTGTTTTTT. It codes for CSARRENTGELFF.

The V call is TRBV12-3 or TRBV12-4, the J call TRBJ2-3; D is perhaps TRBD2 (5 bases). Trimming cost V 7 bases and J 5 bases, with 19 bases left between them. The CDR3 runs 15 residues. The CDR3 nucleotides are TGTGCCAGCAATTTGGGATCGCGGGCGGTAGATACGCAGTATTTT. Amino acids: CASNLGSRAVDTQYF.

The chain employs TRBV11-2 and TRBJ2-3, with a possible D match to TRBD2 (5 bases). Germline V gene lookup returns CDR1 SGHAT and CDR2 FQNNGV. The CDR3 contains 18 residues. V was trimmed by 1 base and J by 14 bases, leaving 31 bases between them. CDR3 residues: CASSLGGMGVGIRSEGYF. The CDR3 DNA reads TGTGCCAGCAGCTTAGGGGGAATGGGTGTGGGGATACGCAGCGAGGGGTATTTT.

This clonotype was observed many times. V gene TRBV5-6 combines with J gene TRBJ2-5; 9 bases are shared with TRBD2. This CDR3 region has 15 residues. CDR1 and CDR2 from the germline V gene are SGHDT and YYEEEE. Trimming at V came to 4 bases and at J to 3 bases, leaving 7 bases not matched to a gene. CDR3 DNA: TGTGCCAGCAGCACTGCGGGGGGGAGAAAAGAGACCCAGTACTTC. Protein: CASSTAGGRKETQYF.

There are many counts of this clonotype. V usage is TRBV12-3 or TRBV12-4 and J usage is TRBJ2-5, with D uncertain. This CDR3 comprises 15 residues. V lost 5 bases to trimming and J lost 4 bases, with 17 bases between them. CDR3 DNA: TGTGCCAGCAGTCCCGCCCGCGGAAGCTCAGAGACCCAGTACTTC. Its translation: CASSPARGSSETQYF.

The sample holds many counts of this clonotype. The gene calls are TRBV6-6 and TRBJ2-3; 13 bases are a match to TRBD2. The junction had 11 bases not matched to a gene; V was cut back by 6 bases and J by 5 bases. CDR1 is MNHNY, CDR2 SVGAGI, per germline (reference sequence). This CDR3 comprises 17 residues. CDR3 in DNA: TGTGCCAGCAGCAGGAAACTAGCGGGGGGGCGTAGAGATACGCAGTATTTT. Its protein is CASSRKLAGGRRDTQYF.

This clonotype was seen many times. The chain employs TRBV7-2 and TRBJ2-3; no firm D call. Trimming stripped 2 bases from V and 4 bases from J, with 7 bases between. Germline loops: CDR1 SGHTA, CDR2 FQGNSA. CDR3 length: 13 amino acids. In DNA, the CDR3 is TGTGCCAGCAGCTTAAGGGTATCAGATACGCAGTATTTT. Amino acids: CASSLRVSDTQYF.

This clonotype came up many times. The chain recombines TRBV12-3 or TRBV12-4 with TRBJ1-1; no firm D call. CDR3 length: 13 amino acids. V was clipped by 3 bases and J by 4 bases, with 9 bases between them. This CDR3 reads CASSLRESTEAFF. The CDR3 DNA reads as TGTGCCAGCAGTTTGCGGGAGAGCACTGAAGCTTTCTTT.